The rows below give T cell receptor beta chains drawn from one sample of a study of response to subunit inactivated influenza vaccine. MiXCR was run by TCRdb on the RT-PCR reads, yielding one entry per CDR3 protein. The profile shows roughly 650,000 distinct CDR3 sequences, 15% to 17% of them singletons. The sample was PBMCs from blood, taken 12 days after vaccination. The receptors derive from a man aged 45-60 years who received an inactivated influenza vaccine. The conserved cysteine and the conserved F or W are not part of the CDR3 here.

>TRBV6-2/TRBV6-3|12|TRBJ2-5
AISGLAGQETQY
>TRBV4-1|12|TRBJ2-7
ASSPWTGGDEQY
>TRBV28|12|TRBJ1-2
ASTVGTRPWGYT
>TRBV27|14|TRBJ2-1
ASSFSGEISYNEQF
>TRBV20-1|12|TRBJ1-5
SARFGQGNQPQH
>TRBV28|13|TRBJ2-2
ATDKEGAGTGELF
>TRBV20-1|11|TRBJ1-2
SAREGAKVGYT
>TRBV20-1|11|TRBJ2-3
SASRTHTDTQY
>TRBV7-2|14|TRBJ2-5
ASSLARASGDITQY
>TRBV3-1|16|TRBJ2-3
ASSQEVVAGSFGDTQY
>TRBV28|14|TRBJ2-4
ASSLLPGQGPNQAS
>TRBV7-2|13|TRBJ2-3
ASSSQEHRLHTQY
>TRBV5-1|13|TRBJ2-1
ASSLGDLTYNEQF
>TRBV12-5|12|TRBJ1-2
ASGLADGNYGYT
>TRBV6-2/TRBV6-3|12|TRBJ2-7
ASGTSGRTNEQY
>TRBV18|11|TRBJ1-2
ASSPGRAHGYT
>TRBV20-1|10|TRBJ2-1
SGGSSYNEQF
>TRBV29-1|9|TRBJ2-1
SVGAVNEQF
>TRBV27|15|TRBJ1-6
ASSLWAGRSGNSPLH
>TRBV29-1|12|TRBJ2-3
SGREGGRRHTQY
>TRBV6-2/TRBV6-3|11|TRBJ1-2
ASSHPQGEGYT
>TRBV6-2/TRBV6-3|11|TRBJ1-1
ASSYRGFTEAF
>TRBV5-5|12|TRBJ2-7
ASTLGGRAYEQY
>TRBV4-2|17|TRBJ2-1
ASSQVGASGAFPYNEQF
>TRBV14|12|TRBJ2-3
ASSHKQGTDTQY
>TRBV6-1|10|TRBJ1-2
ASSEETYGYT
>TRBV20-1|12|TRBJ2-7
SAPRQGHSYEQY
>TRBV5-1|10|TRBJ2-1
ASSTSLDLWF
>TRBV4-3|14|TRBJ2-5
ASSWSGTSGGETQY
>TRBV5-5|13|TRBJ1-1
ASSLVLGVNTEAF
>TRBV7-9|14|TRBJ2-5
ASSLGRTRRTETQY
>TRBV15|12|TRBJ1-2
ATSREDQGAGYT
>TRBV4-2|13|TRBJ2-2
ASTRSLKYDGELF
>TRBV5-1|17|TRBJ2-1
ASSVGVRGGGRSYNEQF
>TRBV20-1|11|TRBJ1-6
SARAGHLSPLH
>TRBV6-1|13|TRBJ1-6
ASRGGGGYNSPLH
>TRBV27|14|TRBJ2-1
ASSWRETDYYNEQF
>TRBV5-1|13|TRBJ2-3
ASSQGGGGTDTQY
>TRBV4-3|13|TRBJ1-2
ASSLTRTASCGYT
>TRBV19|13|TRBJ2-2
ASMLLTGSTGELF
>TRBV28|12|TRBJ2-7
ASSSSGLSWEQY